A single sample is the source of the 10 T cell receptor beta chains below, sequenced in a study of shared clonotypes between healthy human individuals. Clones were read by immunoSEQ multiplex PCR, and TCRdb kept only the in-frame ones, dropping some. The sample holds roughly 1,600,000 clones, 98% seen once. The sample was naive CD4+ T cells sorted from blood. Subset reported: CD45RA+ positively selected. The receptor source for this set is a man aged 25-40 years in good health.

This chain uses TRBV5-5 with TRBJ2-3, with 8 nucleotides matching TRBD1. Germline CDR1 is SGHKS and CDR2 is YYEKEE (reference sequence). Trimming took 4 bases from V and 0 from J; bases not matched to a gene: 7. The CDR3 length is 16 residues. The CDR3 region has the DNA TGTGCCAGCAGCCCCCGGGACAGGCTTAGCACAGATACGCAGTATTTT. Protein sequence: CASSPRDRLSTDTQYF.

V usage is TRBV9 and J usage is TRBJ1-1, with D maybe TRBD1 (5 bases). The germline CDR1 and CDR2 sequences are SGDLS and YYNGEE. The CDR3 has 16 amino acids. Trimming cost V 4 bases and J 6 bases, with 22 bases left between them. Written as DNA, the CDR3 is TGTGCCAGCAGCCCCGAACTAAGGATTGGGGGAGCTGAAGCTTTCTTT. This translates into CASSPELRIGGAEAFF.

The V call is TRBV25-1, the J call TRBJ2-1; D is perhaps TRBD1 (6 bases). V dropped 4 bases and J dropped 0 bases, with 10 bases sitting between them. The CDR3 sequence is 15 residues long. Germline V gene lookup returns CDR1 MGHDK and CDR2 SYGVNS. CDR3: CASSVTGSSYNEQFF. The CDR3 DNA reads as TGTGCCAGCAGTGTGACAGGTAGCTCCTACAATGAGCAGTTCTTC. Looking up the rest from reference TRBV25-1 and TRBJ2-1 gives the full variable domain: EADIYQTPRYLVIGTGKKITLECSQTMGHDKMYWYQQDPGMELHLIHYSYGVNSTEKGDLSSESTVSRIRTEHFPLTLESARPSHTSQYLCASSVTGSSYNEQFFGPGTRLTVL.

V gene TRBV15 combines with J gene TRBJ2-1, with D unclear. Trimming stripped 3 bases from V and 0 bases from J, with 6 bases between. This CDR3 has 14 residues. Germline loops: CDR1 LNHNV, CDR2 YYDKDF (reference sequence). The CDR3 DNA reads TGTGCCACCAGCAGGACAAGCTCCTACAATGAGCAGTTCTTC. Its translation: CATSRTSSYNEQFF.

The CDR3 protein is CSPRGSSFF. In DNA form, the CDR3 reads TGCAGTCCGCGCGGATCGTCGTTCTTC. The V gene is TRBV20-1, the J gene TRBJ2-1; no definite D call. The V gene lost 8 bases and the J gene lost 15 bases, with 14 bases spanning the gap. CDR1 and CDR2 from the germline V gene are DFQATT and SNEGSKA (reference sequence). CDR3 length: 9 residues.

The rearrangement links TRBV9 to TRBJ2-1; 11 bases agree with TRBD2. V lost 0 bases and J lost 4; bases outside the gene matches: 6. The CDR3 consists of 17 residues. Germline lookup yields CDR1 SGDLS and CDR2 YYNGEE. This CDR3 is CASSVEVAGGQYNEQFF. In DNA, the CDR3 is TGTGCCAGCAGCGTAGAAGTAGCGGGAGGGCAATACAATGAGCAGTTCTTC.

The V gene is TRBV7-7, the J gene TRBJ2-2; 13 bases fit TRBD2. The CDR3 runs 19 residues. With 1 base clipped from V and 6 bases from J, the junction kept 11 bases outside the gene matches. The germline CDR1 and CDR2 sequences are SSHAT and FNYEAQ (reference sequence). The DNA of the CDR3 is TGTGCCAGCAGCTTAGGGGGACTAGCGGGAAGTGGGGACGCCGGGGAGCTGTTTTTT. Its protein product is CASSLGGLAGSGDAGELFF.

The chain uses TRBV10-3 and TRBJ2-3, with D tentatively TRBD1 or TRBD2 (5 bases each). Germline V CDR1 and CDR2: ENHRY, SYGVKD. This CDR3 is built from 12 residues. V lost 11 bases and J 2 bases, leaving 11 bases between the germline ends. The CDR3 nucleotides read TGTGCCTCGGGGCCTGACACAGATACGCAGTATTTT. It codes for CASGPDTDTQYF.

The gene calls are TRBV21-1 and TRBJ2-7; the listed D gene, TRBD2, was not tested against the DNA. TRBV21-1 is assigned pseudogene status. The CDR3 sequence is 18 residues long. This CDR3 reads CGGDRAGTSGRESYEQYF. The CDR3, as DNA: TGTGGCGGGGATCGAGCCGGGACTAGCGGGAGGGAGTCCTACGAGCAGTACTTC.

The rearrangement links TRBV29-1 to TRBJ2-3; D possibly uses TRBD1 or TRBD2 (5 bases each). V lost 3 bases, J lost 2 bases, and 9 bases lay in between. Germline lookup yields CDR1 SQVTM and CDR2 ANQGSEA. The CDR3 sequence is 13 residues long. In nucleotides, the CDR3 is TGCAGCGTTGACGGGACGGACACAGATACGCAGTATTTT. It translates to CSVDGTDTDTQYF.